The clone carrying this TCR beta chain was counted only a few times. As to time point: patch test 1, 2 weeks after DPC sensitization. Regarding treatment: therapeutic diphenylcyclopropenone sensitization with weekly scalp DPC. The record originates from a study of human T cells and chemical hapten exposure. Across the study: Among samples, TCR yields varied mainly because of small differences in pooled library volume.

CDR1 is SGHAT and CDR2 is FQNNGV in the germline V gene. Trimming cost V 1 base and J 7 bases, with 17 bases left between them. The CDR3 loop spans 16 amino acids. Separate cDNA molecules received unique molecular identifiers, which the library attached to them. TCRdb recomputed calls from the RACE reads with MiXCR, one row per CDR3 protein. The sample consists of some 380,000 distinct CDR3 sequences, more than 4.5% of them appearing once. The sequence derives from a woman aged 45 to 65 with alopecia areata. Some clones in this sample may be carry-over from other donors' samples. The sample was whole blood, taken in connection with sensitization to the hapten diphenylcyclopropenone (DPC). V is TRBV11-2 and J is TRBJ2-1; D may be TRBD1 (6 bases). For the CDR3, the DNA is TGTGCCAGCAGCTTAGTTGGGTCATCAGGGGTGAATGAGCAGTTCTTC. Translating it yields CASSLVGSSGVNEQFF.